This TCR beta chain was captured by sequencing in a study of neoadjuvant anti-PD-1 for oral cavity cancer. Background on the study: Nivolumab at 3 mg/kg was mostly given biweekly, three to four doses, pre-surgery.

Whole-study results and caveats: Non-responders to neoadjuvant nivolumab had significantly more clonal PBMC T cells than responders.

Sequencing was performed with immunoSEQ multiplex PCR; in TCRdb, only in-frame clones are kept and a portion is missing. The data contain 15,000 to 20,000 clones, about 72% of them singletons. Concerning this clone itself: As yet, its antigen is unknown.

Deletions cut 4 bases from V and 0 bases from J, with 11 bases between. The length of the CDR3 is 15 residues. Germline CDR1 and CDR2: SGDLS and YYNGEE. Blood cells were analyzed directly, without culture or expansion. The receptor comes from a person aged 40 to 85 with oral cavity squamous cell carcinoma. The material was PBMCs, obtained before nivolumab (anti-PD-1) treatment. The V call is TRBV9, the J call TRBJ1-5; weak D call: TRBD1 (5 bases). In nucleotides, the CDR3 is TGTGCCAGCAGCCCCGGACAATATAGCAATCAGCCCCAGCATTTT. Translating it yields CASSPGQYSNQPQHF.